This T cell receptor beta chain stems from a study of blood T cell repertoires in COVID-19. Study summary: COVID-19 samples collected from the United States, Italy and Spain covered acute and convalescent phases.

Germline lookup yields CDR1 LNHDA and CDR2 SQIVND (reference sequence). The V gene end was trimmed by 10 bases and the J gene end by 0 bases; junction bases not matched to a gene: 7. The CDR3 is 16 residues long. Original data processing: Reference gene primer amplification gave nucleated cell count estimates. Method: immunoSEQ multiplex PCR; TCRdb's copy keeps in-frame clones and lacks some. V and J calls and clone size follow that table, whereas D and trimming were derived from the DNA. The sample yields approximately 130,000 clones, 77% seen once. This clone occurred a few times. Sequencing used peripheral blood. The sequence came from an elderly man with acute or convalescent COVID-19. The rearrangement uses TRBV19 and TRBJ1-6, with 9 bases that match TRBD1. DNA of the CDR3: TGTGCCACCAGGGACAGGGCAACCTCCTATAATTCACCCCTCCACTTT. Translating it yields CATRDRATSYNSPLHF. Filled out from reference TRBV19 and TRBJ1-6, the complete variable domain reads DGGITQSPKYLFRKEGQNVTLSCEQNLNHDAMYWYRQDPGQGLRLIYYSQIVNDFQKGDIAEGYSVSREKKESFPLTVTSAQKNPTAFYLCATRDRATSYNSPLHFGNGTRLTVT.